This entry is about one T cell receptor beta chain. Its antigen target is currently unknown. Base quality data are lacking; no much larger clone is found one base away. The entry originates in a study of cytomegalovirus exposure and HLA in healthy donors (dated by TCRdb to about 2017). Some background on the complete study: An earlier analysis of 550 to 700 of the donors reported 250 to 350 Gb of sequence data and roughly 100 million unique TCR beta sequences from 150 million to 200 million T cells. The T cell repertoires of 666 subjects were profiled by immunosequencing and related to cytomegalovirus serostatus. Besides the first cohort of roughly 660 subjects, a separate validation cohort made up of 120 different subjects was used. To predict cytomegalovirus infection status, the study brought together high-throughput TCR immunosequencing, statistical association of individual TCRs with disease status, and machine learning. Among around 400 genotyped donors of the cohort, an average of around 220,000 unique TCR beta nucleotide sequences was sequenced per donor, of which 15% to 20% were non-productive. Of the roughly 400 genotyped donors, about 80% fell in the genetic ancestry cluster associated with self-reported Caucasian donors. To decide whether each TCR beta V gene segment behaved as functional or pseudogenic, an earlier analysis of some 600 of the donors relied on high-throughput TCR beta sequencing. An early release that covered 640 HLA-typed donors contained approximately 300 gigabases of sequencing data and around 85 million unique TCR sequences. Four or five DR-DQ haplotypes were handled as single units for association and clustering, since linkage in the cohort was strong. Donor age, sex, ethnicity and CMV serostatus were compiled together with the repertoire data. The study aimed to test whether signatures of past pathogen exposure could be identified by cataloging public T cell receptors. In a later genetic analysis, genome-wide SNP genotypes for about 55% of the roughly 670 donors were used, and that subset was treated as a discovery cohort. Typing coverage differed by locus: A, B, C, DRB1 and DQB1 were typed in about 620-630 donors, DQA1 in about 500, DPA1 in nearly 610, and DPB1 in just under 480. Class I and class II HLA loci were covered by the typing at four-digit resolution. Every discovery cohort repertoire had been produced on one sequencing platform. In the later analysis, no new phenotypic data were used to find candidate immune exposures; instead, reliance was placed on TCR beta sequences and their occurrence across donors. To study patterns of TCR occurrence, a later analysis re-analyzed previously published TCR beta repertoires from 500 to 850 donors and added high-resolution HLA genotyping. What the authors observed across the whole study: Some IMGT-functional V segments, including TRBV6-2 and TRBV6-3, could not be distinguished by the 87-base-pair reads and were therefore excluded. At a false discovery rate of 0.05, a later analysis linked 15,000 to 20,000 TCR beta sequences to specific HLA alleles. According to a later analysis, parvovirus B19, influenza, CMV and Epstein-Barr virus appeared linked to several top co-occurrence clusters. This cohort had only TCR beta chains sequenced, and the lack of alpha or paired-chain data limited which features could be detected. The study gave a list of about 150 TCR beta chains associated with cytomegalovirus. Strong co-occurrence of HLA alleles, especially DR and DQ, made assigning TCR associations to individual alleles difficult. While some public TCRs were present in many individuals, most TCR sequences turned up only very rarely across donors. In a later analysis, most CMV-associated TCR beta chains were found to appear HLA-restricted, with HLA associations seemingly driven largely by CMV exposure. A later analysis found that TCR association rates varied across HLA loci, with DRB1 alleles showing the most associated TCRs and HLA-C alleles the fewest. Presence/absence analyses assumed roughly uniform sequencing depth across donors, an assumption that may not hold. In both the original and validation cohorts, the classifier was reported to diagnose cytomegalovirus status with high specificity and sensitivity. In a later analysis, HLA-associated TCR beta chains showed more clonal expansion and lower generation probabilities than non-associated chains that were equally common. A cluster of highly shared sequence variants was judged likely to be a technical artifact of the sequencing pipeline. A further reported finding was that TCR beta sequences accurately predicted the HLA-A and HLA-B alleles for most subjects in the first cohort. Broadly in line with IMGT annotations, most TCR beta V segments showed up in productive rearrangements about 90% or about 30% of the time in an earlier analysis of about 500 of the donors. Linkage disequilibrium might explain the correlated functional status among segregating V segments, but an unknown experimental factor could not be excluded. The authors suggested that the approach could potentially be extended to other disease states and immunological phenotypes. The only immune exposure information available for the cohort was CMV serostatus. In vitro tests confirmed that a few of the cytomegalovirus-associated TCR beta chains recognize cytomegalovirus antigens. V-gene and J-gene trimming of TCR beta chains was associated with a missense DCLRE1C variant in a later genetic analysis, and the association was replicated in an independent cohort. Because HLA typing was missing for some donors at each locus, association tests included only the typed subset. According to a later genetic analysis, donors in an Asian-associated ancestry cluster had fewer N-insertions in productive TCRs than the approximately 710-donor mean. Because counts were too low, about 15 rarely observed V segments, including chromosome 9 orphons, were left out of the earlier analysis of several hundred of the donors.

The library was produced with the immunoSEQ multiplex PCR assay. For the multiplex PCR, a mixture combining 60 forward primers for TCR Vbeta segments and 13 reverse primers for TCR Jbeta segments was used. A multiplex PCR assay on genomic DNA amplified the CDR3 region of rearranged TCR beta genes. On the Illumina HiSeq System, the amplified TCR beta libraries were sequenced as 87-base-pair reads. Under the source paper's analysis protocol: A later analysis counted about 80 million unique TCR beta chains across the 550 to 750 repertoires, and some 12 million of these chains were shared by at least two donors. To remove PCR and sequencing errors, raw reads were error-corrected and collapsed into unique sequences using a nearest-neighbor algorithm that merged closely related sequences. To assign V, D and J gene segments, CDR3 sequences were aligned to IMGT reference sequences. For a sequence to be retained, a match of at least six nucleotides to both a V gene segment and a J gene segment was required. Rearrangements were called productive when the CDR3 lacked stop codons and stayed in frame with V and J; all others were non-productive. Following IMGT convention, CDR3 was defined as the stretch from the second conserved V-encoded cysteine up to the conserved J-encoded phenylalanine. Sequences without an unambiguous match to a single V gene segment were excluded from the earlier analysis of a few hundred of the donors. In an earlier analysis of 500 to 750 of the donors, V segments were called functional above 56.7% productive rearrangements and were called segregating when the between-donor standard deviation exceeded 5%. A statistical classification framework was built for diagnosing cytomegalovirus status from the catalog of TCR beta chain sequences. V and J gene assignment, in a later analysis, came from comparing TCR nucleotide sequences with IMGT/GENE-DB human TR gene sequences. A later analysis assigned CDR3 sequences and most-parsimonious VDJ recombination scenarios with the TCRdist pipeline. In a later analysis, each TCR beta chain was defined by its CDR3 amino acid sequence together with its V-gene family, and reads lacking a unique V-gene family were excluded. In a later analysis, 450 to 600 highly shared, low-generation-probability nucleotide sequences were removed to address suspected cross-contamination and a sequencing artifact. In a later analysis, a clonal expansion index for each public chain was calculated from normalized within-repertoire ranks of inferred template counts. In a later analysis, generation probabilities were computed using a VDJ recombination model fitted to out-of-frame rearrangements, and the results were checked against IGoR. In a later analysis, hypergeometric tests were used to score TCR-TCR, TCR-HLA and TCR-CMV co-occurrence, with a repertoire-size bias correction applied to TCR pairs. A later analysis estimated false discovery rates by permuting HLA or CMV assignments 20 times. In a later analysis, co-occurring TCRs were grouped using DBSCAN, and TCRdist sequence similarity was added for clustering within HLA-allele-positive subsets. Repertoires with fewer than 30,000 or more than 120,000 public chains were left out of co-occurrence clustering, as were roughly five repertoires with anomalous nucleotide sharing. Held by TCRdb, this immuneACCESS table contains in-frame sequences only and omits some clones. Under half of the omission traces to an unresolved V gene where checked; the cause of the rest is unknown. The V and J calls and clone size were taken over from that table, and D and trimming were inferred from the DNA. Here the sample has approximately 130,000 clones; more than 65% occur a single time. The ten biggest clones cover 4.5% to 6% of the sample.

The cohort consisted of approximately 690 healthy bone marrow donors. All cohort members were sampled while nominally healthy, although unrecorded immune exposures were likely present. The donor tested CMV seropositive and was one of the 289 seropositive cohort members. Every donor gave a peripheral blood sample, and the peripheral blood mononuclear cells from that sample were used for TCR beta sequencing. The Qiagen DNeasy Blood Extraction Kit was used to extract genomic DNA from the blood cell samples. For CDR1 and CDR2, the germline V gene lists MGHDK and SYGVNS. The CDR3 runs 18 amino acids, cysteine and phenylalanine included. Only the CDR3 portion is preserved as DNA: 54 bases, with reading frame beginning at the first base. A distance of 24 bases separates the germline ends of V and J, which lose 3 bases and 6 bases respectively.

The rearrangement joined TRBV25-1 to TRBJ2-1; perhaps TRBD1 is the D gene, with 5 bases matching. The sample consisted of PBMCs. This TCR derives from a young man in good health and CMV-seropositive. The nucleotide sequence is TGTGCCAGCAGTGAGACCCGCGGAAAGGGGCGTAGGGCCAATGAGCAGTTCTTC. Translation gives CASSETRGKGRRANEQFF.